The T cell receptor beta chain under discussion was sequenced for a study of T cells in pancreatic ductal adenocarcinoma (dated by TCRdb to the late 2010s). Broadly, across the study: Seeking insight into the adaptive T-cell response that arises naturally, the researchers examined how many CD8+ T cells infiltrated tumors of resected pancreatic ductal adenocarcinoma, where they sat, and what features they had, alongside the same properties of suppressive cells. Results the study describes overall, beyond this receptor: No significant difference in T-cell clonality was found between tumor and blood, with mean clonality of approximately 0.12 in tumors and less than 0.08 in blood. Because most pancreatic cancer patients present with inoperable disease, the resected cohort was biased toward the minority with early-stage disease. Comparisons of clonality between tumor and blood may be biased toward lower diversity because tumors are enriched in CD45RO+ effector T cells rather than naive T cells. Blood samples had more total productive templates and 6.5 to 9-fold more unique clonotypes than tumor samples.

The immunoSEQ hsTCRB kit was used to amplify TCR beta CDR3 regions from genomic DNA. An Illumina HiSeq system was used for high-throughput TRB CDR3 sequencing. Regarding the original processing steps: The immunoSEQ software was used to analyze sequencing reads, and nonproductive sequences containing premature stops or frame-shifts were removed. To calculate repertoire clonality, Shannon entropy was normalized by log2 of the number of unique productive sequences, and that value was subtracted from one. TCRdb carries this immuneACCESS record with in-frame sequences only. Its versions omit some clonotypes, under half of them owing to an unresolved V gene in the studies checked, with the rest unexplained. V and J calls plus clone size are reproduced from that table; the DNA served to infer D and trimming. This sample lists 11,000 or so clones; 86% were detected once. Less than 20% of the sample goes to the ten largest clones.

Trimming removed 7 bases from V and 8 bases from J, leaving 9 bases between the germline ends. CDR1 SNHLY and CDR2 FYNNEI were looked up in the germline V gene. Taken from cysteine to phenylalanine, the CDR3 has 11 residues. Only the CDR3 DNA is retained, 33 bases long and in frame from the first base. Selected pancreatic ductal adenocarcinoma patients had undergone surgery without neoadjuvant therapy. After peripheral blood was drawn into heparin tubes, PBMCs were separated on a histopaque density gradient and then cryopreserved in about 9.8% DMSO. Using the DNeasy Blood and Tissue Kit with Proteinase K and RNase treatment, genomic DNA was extracted from 6 or 7 PBMC and roughly ten flash-frozen tumor specimens. For this clone: Its specific antigen is unknown. Nothing much larger sits one base from this clone, and base qualities are not available.

The sequence links TRBV2 to TRBJ1-3, with TRBD1 as a weak D call on 5 bases. The clonotype comes from a human donor with pancreatic ductal adenocarcinoma. What was sequenced was PBMCs. In nucleotide form, the sequence is TGTGCCAGCATGGGGGAATACACCATATATTTT. Its coded protein is CASMGEYTIYF.